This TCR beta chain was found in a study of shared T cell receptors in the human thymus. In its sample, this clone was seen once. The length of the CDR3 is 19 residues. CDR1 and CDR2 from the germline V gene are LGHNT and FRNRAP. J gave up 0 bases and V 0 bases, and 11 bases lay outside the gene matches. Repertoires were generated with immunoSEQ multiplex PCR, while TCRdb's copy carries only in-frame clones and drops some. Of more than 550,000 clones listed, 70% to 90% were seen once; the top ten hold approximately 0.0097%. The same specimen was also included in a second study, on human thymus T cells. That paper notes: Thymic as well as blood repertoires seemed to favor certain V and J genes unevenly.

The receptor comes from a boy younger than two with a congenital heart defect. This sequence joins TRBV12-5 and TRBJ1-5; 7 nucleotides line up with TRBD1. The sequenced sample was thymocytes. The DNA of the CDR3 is TGTGCTAGTGGTTTGGTGTTGAACAGGGGTAAGGGTAGCAATCAGCCCCAGCATTTT. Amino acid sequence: CASGLVLNRGKGSNQPQHF.